The 2 T cell receptor beta chains below all came from one sample that was sequenced in a study of blood T cell repertoires in COVID-19. Sequencing used immunoSEQ multiplex PCR; TCRdb keeps in-frame clones, though not all of them. The sample yields about 120,000 clones, about 80% seen once. Input material: peripheral blood. These receptors were taken from a woman aged 45-65 years with acute or convalescent COVID-19.

The V gene is TRBV14, the J gene TRBJ1-2; no clear D. Looked up from germline, CDR1 is SGHDN and CDR2 is FVKESK. The CDR3 sequence is 13 residues long. Trimming cost V 6 bases and J 8 bases, with 16 bases left between them. In DNA, the CDR3 is TGTGCCAGCAGACAGAATACAGTCGGCGGCTACACCTTC. It encodes CASRQNTVGGYTF.

The rearrangement uses TRBV7-9 and TRBJ2-2, with D possibly TRBD1 on 6 matching bases. V lost 4 bases and J lost 5, with 8 bases in between. This CDR3 is 13 amino acids long. Germline CDR1 SEHNR, CDR2 FQNEAQ (reference sequence). The CDR3 sequence is CASSSGVTGELFF. The CDR3 coding sequence is TGTGCCAGCAGCTCAGGGGTGACCGGGGAGCTGTTTTTT.